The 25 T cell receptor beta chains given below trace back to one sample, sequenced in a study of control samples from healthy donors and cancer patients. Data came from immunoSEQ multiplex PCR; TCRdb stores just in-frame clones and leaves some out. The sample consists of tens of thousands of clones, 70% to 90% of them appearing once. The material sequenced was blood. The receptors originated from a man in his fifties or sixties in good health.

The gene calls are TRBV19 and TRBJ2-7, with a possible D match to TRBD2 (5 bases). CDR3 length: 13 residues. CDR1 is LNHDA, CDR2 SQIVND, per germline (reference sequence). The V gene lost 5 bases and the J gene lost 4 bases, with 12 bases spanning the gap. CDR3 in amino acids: CASSAPWEYEQYF. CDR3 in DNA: TGTGCCAGTAGTGCCCCTTGGGAGTACGAGCAGTACTTC.

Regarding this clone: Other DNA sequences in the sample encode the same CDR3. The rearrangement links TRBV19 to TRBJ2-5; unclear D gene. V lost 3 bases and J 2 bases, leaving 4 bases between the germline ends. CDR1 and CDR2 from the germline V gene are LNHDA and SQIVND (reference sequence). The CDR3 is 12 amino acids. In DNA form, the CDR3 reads TGTGCCAGTAGTATCGGACAAGAGACCCAGTACTTC. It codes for CASSIGQETQYF.

CDR3 loop: CASSLGRLGGYTF. The CDR3, as DNA: TGTGCCAGCAGCCTAGGACGGCTCGGGGGCTACACCTTC. The chain uses TRBV3-1 (or the pseudogene TRBV3-2) and TRBJ1-2; D is unresolved. Per germline, CDR1 LGHDT and CDR2 YNNKEL (reference sequence). The CDR3 sequence is 13 residues long. With 4 bases removed from V and 8 bases from J, the gap between germline ends came to 14 bases.

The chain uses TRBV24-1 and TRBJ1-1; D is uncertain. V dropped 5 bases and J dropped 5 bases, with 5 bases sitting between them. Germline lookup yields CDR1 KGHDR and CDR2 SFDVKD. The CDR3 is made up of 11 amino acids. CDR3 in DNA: TGTGCCACCAGTGCTGAAACTGAAGCTTTCTTT. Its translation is CATSAETEAFF.

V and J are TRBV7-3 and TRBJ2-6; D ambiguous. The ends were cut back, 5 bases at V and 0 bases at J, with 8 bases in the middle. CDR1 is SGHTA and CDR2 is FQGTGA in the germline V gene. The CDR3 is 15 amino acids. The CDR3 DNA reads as TGTGCCAGCAGCCCATCGGGCTCTGGGGCCAACGTCCTGACTTTC. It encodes CASSPSGSGANVLTF.

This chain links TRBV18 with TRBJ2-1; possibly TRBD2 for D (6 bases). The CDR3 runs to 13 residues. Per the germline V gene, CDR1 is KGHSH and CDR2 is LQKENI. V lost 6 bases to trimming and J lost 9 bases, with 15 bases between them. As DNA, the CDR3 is TGTGCCAGCTCGTCACTAGCATCCGGTGAGCAGTTCTTC. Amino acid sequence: CASSSLASGEQFF.

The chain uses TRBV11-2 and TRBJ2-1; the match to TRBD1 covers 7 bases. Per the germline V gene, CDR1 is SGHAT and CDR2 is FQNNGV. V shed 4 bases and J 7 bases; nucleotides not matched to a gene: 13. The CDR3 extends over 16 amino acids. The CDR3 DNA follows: TGTGCCAGCAGCTCACAGGGGTTGGGAGCGCTTAATGAGCAGTTCTTC. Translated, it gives CASSSQGLGALNEQFF.

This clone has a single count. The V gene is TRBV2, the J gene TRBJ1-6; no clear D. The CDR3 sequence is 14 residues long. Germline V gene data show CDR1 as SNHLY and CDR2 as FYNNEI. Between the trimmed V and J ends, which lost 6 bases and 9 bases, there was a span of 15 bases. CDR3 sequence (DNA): TGTGCCAGCAGGGGCAGCAATCGGGGTTCACCCCTCCACTTT. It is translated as CASRGSNRGSPLHF.

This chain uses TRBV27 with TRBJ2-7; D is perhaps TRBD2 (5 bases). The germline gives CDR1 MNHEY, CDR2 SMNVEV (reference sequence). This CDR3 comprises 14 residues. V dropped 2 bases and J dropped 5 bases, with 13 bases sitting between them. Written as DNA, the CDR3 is TGTGCCAGCAGTTTACTGGGTAGCGAGGACGAGCAGTACTTC. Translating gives CASSLLGSEDEQYF.

The CDR3 spells CASSPPGGGTEAFF. The CDR3 bases are TGTGCCAGCAGTCCCCCAGGGGGCGGCACTGAAGCTTTCTTT. The genes are TRBV28 and TRBJ1-1; TRBD1 aligns across 8 bases. V shed 5 bases, J shed 4 bases, and the junction held 6 bases outside the gene matches. The CDR3 is 14 residues long. The germline V gene encodes CDR1 MDHEN and CDR2 SYDVKM.

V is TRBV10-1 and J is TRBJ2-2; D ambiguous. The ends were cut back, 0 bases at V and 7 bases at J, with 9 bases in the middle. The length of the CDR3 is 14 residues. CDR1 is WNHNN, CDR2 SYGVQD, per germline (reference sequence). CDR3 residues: CASSESNSLGELFF. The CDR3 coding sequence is TGCGCCAGCAGTGAGTCGAACAGCCTCGGGGAGCTGTTTTTT.

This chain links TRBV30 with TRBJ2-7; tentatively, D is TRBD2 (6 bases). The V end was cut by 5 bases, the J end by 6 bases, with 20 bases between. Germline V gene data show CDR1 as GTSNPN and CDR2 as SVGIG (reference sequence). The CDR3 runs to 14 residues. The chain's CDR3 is CAWGGPGLSGEQYF. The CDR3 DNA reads TGTGCCTGGGGGGGTCCGGGACTCTCTGGCGAGCAGTACTTC.

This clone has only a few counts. DNA of the CDR3: TGTGCCAGCAGCTTAGCGCTCACGGGAGGGGGCTCCTACAATGAGCAGTTCTTC. Its protein product is CASSLALTGGGSYNEQFF. The chain couples TRBV7-2 to TRBJ2-1; 8 bases match TRBD2. Germline V CDR1 and CDR2: SGHTA, FQGNSA. With 0 bases clipped from V and 0 bases from J, the junction kept 7 bases outside the gene matches. CDR3 length equals 18 residues.

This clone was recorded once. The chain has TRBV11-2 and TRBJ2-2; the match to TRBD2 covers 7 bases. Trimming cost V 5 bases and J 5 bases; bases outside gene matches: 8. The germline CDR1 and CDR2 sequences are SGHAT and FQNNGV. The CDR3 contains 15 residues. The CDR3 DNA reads TGTGCCAGCAGCGCCCGACTAGCAGGTACCGGGGAGCTGTTTTTT. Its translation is CASSARLAGTGELFF.

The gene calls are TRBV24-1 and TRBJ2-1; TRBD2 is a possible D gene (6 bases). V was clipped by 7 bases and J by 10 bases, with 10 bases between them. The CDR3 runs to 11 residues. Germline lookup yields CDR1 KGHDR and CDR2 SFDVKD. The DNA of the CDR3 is TGTGCCACCAGAGGGGCGGGGGAGCAGTTCTTC. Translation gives CATRGAGEQFF.

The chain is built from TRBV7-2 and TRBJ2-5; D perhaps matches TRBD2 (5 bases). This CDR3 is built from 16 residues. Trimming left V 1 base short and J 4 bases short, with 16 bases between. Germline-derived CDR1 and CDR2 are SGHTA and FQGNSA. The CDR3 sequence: CASSLETTTGRETQYF. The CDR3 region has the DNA TGTGCCAGCAGCTTAGAAACGACGACTGGGAGAGAGACCCAGTACTTC.

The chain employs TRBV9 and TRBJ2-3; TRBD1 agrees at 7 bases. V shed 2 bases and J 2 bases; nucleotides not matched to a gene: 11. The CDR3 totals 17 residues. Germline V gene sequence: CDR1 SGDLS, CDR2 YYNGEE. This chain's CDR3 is CASSVTTGARTTDTQYF. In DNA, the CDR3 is TGTGCCAGCAGCGTGACCACAGGGGCCCGTACCACAGATACGCAGTATTTT.

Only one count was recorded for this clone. The CDR3 DNA reads as TGTGCCAGCAGCCTAGGTAGCCGGACAGGGGTCTACAATGAGCAGTTCTTC. This encodes CASSLGSRTGVYNEQFF. J is TRBJ2-1 and V is TRBV7-9; TRBD1 matches 9 bases. This CDR3 contains 17 residues. CDR1 SEHNR and CDR2 FQNEAQ come from the germline V gene (reference sequence). V shed 5 bases and J 3 bases; nucleotides not matched to a gene: 11.

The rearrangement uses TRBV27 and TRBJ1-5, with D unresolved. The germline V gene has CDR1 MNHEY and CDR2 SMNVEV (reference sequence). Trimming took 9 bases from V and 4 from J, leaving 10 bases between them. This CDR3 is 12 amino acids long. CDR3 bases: TGTGCCAGTGGGGAGGGTAATCAGCCCCAGCATTTT. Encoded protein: CASGEGNQPQHF.

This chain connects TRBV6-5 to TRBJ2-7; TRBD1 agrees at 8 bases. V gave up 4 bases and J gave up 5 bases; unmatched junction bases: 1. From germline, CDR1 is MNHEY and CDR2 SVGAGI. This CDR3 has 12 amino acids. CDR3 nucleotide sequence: TGTGCCAGCAGTTCAGGGGGCCACGAGCAGTACTTC. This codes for CASSSGGHEQYF.

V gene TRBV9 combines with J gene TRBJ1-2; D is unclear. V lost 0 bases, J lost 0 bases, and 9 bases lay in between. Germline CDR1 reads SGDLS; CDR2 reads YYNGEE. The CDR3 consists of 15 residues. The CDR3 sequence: CASSVVGTTNYGYTF. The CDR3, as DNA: TGTGCCAGCAGCGTAGTGGGTACCACTAACTATGGCTACACCTTC.

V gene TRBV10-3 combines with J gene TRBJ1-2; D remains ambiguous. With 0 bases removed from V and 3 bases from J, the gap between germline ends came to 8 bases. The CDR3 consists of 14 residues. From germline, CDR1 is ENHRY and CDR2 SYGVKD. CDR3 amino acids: CAISESPLDYGYTF. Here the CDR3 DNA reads TGTGCCATCAGTGAGTCCCCACTAGACTATGGCTACACCTTC.

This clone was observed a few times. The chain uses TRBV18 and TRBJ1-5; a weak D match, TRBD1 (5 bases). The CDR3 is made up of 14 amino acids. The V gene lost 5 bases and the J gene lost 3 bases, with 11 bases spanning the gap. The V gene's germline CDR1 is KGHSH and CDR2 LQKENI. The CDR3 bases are TGTGCCAGCTCAGTAGACAGTCCCAATCAGCCCCAGCATTTT. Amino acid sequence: CASSVDSPNQPQHF.

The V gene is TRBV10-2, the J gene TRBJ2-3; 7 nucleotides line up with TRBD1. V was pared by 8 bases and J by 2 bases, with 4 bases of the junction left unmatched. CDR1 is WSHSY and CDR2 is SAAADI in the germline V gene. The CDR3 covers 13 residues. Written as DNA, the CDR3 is TGCGCCAGCCTGGGACAGATCACAGATACGCAGTATTTT. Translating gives CASLGQITDTQYF.

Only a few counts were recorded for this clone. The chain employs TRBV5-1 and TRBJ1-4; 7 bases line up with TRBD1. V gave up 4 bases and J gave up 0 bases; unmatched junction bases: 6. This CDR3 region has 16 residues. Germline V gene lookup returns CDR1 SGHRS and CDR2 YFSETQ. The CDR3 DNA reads TGCGCCAGCAGCCCGACAGGGTCTTCAACTAATGAAAAACTGTTTTTT. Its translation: CASSPTGSSTNEKLFF.